A single T cell receptor (beta chain) is shown here with its context. The antigen is unknown. The CDR3 is 13 residues long. Trimming removed 4 bases from V and 8 bases from J, with 14 bases in between. Germline V CDR1 and CDR2: KGHSH, LQKENI. This specimen belongs to a study of read filtering for tumor transcriptome and immune sequencing. Study summary: Revised staging placed 8 or 9 patients in R-ISS I, roughly 17 in II, roughly 7 in III. Study results and caveats: IR-seq captured clonotypes deeper and more reliably than RNA-seq. Approximately 82% of IR-seq clonotypes had one read, totaling about 3.5% of reads; RNA-seq: approximately 73% and 42%.

Bone marrow was sampled from every patient at the time of active disease. Molecular barcoded adaptors covering alpha/delta and beta/gamma chains were used on roughly 400 ng RNA. TCRdb recomputed calls from the reads with MiXCR, one row per CDR3 protein. The data hold approximately 24,000 distinct CDR3 sequences, with 22% observed a single time. This chain links TRBV18 with TRBJ1-2; D not resolved. This TCR was sampled from a donor over 35 with multiple myeloma. Specimen: a population of CD138-negative cells sorted from bone marrow. CDR3 sequence reads: CASSRSEAIGYTF. For the CDR3, the DNA is TGTGCCAGCTCACGGTCGGAGGCGATAGGCTACACCTTC.